This entry is about one TCR beta chain. This clonotype was counted between two and nine times. The specificity of this receptor is unknown. Base quality data are lacking; no much larger clone is found one base away. This record comes from a study of T cells in Graves' hyperthyroidism and ophthalmopathy (dated by TCRdb to the late 2010s). Background for the entire study: TCR V-J signatures able to tell the groups apart were searched for in a discovery cohort of 90 to 100 patients, of whom roughly 42 had Graves' ophthalmopathy and 55 to 60 had stable Graves' hyperthyroidism. Whether ophthalmopathy could be predicted prospectively was tested in an independent validation cohort made up of about 18 hyperthyroidism patients plus 17 patients who later progressed to ophthalmopathy. The approximately 97 discovery patients were randomly divided into training and test sets at a 7:3 ratio. Thyroid tissue and blood T-cell repertoires from six or seven Graves' hyperthyroidism patients were also compared in the study. After blood sampling, hyperthyroidism patients were treated with methimazole at a starting dose of 30 mg daily, and ophthalmopathy patients were treated with high-dose intravenous methylprednisolone. According to the paper, TCR Vbeta CDR3 sequencing was carried out on over 130 peripheral blood samples, which came from approximately 41 ophthalmopathy, under 85 hyperthyroidism and approximately 17 progressor patients. What the work shows at the level of the full study, not this receptor alone: Most expanded thyroid clonotypes (frequency above 0.001) were also detected in blood, suggesting blood repertoires may reflect thyroid immune responses. No statistical method was used to fix the sample size in advance, and group allocation was not hidden from the investigators. In validation, the model predicted progression to ophthalmopathy with 55% to 71% sensitivity and about 72% specificity, a median of 6.5 months before onset. A model built on a 13 V-J signature distinguished ophthalmopathy from stable hyperthyroidism, reaching 85% to 90% sensitivity and about 81% specificity in cross-validation and 80%/75% in testing.

Stable Graves' hyperthyroidism was defined as the absence of progression to ophthalmopathy over 18 months of follow-up. Hyperthyroidism patients were aged 18 to 65 years and newly diagnosed, with disease duration of less than 2 months. The study excluded patients with uncontrolled infections, other autoimmune diseases, pregnancy or lactation. Diagnoses relied on clinical symptoms, serum thyroxine and TRAb, thyroid ultrasound and orbital computed tomography. Total RNA was extracted using Trizol reagent, and RNA quality was assessed on an Agilent 2100 Bioanalyzer. The CDR3 runs 13 residues from the cysteine to the phenylalanine. The CDR3 DNA has 39 bases and is translated from base 1. V is cut by 6 bases and J by 3 bases, and the space between the germline ends is 11 bases. The germline V gene (reference sequence) provides CDR1 DFQATT and CDR2 SNEGSKA. TCR beta CDR3 regions were amplified from RNA transcripts. For the first round of RT-PCR on the TCR CDR3, the HTBI primer set was used together with the Qiagen OneStep RT-PCR kit. Libraries were constructed in a second round of multiplex PCR, after which size selection and purification were performed. Sequencing of the libraries was done on an Illumina HiSeq2000 using paired-end 100 bp reads. For the original study's pipeline: Raw data were processed with SOAPnuke, discarding reads with adapters, uncalled bases, mean Phred below 15, or no exact constant-primer or identifier match. COPE v1.2.5 was used to merge the high-quality paired reads, and each unique nucleotide sequence was defined as a clonotype. MiTCR v1.1 was used to align the clonotypes against IMGT TRBV, TRBD and TRBJ reference segments. Analysis was restricted to V-J combinations with a frequency above 0.0001, which covered just over 98% of repertoires. The TCS score was defined as the ratio of F50 (clonal expansion) to E x V (chaos), calculated using BLOSUM62-based TCRdist between CDR3 peptides within each V-J. Welch's t-statistics and random forest reduced 500 to 650 V-J features to 13, which were used in a naive Bayes classifier (R e1071). The public reads were run again by TCRdb, first through fastp at Q25 and then through MiXCR, and only productive beta chains were kept. Every distinct CDR3 protein forms one entry, paired with its most common genes and DNA. The V and J calls come from TCRdb's annotation, not from the publication. The sample table contains about 560,000 distinct CDR3 sequences; only one count was recorded for about 45% of them. The ten largest account for nearly 8.5% of the sample.

Sequencing was performed on peripheral blood or thyroid tissue (not recorded which). The V and J segments used are TRBV20-1 and TRBJ1-4; the D gene is perhaps TRBD1, from 5 matching bases. The sequence derives from a woman between 18 and 29 years old with Graves' hyperthyroidism. Donor details come from another sample of the same person, matched by shared clones. The nucleotide sequence reads as follows: TGCAGTGCCGGAAGGGGAGCTAATGAAAAACTGTTTTTT. Translated, this gives CSAGRGANEKLFF.